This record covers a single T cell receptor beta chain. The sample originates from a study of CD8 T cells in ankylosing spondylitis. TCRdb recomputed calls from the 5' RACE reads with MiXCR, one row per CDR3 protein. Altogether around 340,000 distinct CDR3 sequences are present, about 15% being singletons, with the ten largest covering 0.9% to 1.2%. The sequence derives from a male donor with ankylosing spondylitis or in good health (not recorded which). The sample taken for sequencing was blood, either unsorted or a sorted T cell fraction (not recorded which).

The DNA of the CDR3 is TGTGCCAGCAGCTTAGACAGTGGCGGCTACGAGCAGTACTTC. It yields the protein CASSLDSGGYEQYF. The chain carries TRBV7-6 and TRBJ2-7; D is uncertain. The germline V gene has CDR1 SGHVS and CDR2 FNYEAQ. The CDR3 runs to 14 residues. V gave up 1 base and J gave up 3 bases, with 10 bases separating them.